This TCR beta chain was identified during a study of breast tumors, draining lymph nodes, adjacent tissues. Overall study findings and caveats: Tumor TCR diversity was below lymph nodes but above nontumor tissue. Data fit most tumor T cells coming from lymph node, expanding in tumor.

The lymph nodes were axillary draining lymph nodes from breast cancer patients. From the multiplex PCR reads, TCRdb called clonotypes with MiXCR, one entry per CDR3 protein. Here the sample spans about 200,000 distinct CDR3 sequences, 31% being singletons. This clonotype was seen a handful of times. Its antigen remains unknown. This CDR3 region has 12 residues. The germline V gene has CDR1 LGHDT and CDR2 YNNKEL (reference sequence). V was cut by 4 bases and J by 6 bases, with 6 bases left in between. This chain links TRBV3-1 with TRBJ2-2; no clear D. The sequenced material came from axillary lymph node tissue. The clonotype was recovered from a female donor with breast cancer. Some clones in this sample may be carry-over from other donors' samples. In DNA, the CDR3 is TGTGCCAGCAGCCCACGTCCCGGGGAGCTGTTTTTT. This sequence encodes CASSPRPGELFF.